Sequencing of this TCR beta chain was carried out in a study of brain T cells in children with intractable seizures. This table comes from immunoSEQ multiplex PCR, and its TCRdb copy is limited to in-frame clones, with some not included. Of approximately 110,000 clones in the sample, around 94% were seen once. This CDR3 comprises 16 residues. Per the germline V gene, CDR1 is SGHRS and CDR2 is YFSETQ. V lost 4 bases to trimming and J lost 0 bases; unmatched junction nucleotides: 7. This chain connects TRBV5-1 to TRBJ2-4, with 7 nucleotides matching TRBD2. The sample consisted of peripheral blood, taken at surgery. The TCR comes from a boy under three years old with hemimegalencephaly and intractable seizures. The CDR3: CASSLGSGGAKNIQYF. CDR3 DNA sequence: TGCGCCAGCAGCCTGGGTTCGGGGGGAGCCAAAAACATTCAGTACTTC.